This passage covers 3 T cell receptor beta chains from one sample sequenced in a study of blood T cells in healthy people across ages. Through a sample-barcoded 5' primer and a J-beta primer mix, a second PCR was run for about 6 to 11 cycles. TCRdb recomputed calls from the 5' RACE reads with MiXCR, one row per CDR3 protein. There are approximately 780,000 distinct CDR3 sequences in the sample; roughly 25% occur only once, and 2.5% to 3.5% lies in the top ten. The same data also contributed to another study, on T cells of mothers and their children.

Sequencing was carried out using blood. The receptors shown here come from a boy between 5 and 17 years old in good health.

As regards this clonotype: An end of the junction does not agree with germline; a read error may underlie this. CDR3: CAGSIDSLNTGELFF. The CDR3, as DNA: TGTGCCGGTAGTATCGACAGCCTGAACACCGGGGAGCTGTTTTTT. The chain employs TRBV19 and TRBJ2-2; D may be TRBD1 (5 bases). The CDR3 has 15 residues. CDR1 is LNHDA, CDR2 SQIVND, per germline (reference sequence).

J is TRBJ1-4 and V is TRBV2; the D gene is possibly TRBD1 (6 bases). Between the trimmed V and J ends, which lost 7 bases and 8 bases, there was a span of 17 bases. The CDR3 covers 14 residues. The germline gives CDR1 SNHLY, CDR2 FYNNEI. The CDR3 DNA is TGTGCCAGCACCGGTCGGACAGTGAGGGAAAAACTGTTTTTT. Translating it yields CASTGRTVREKLFF.

Details on this clonotype: A junction boundary mismatches the germline segment, possibly from a read error. The chain combines TRBV18 with TRBJ2-7; 7 nucleotides match TRBD1. The CDR3 consists of 12 residues. Germline V lookup: CDR1 KGHSH, CDR2 LQKENI. The CDR3 bases are TGTGCCGGCTCTCACCCGGGACAGGAGCAGTACTTC. Translation gives CAGSHPGQEQYF.